This T cell receptor beta chain was identified in a study of blood T cells in healthy people across ages. At least 6 million PBMCs were isolated per sample. It was with a sample-barcoded 5' primer and a J-beta primer mix that a second PCR of roughly 7 to 12 cycles was run. TCRdb re-derived calls from the 5' RACE reads in MiXCR, one entry per CDR3 protein. The repertoire holds roughly 900,000 distinct CDR3 sequences, with 29% as singletons. Worth noting for this clonotype: One base away lies a much larger clone, so this may be a sequencing read error.

The receptor was isolated from an elderly woman in good health. Sequenced input: blood.

The CDR3 coding sequence is TGCAGTGCTTTCTCTTCTAGGTTTCTAGGCACAGATACGCAGTATTTT. Protein product: CSAFSSRFLGTDTQYF. The chain is built from TRBV20-1 and TRBJ2-3; D remains ambiguous. The germline V and J ends were trimmed by 5 bases and 1 base, with 19 bases remaining between them. CDR3 size: 16 residues. Germline V CDR1 and CDR2: DFQATT, SNEGSKA (reference sequence).